The source of this TCR beta chain is a study of blood T cell repertoires in COVID-19. Study-level information: Samples taken during acute and convalescent COVID-19 were collected in the United States, Italy and Spain.

The table lists this clone with a count of one. Authors' methods: Estimation of nucleated cell counts relied on the amplification of reference gene primers. Produced via immunoSEQ multiplex PCR; TCRdb's table is partial and in-frame only. D and trimming were read from the DNA, whereas the V and J calls and clone size are those reported in that table. This sample carries 350,000 to 550,000 clones, around 89% of them seen once, and the ten largest clones take 4.3%. V lost 1 base to trimming and J lost 5 bases, with 8 bases between them. Germline V gene data show CDR1 as LNHNV and CDR2 as YYDKDF (reference sequence). The CDR3 has 14 amino acids.

The sample was peripheral blood. This sequence was found in a woman in her 30s with acute or convalescent COVID-19. The rearrangement joins TRBV15 to TRBJ1-4; no definite D call. The CDR3: CATSRVRGNEKLFF. CDR3 bases: TGTGCCACCAGCAGAGTCCGGGGAAATGAAAAACTGTTTTTT.